A single sample gave rise to the 21 T cell receptor beta chains below, sequenced in a study of shared clonotypes between healthy human individuals. Sequencing was performed with immunoSEQ multiplex PCR; in TCRdb, only in-frame clones are kept and a portion is missing. The data show about 560,000 clones, around 81% seen once. Source material: PBMCs. Source of these receptors: a woman aged 40 to 55 in good health. Some clones in this sample may be carry-over from other donors' samples.

The chain uses TRBV28 and TRBJ2-7, with unresolved D. With 8 bases removed from V and 3 bases from J, the gap between germline ends came to 20 bases. The V gene's germline CDR1 is MDHEN and CDR2 SYDVKM. This CDR3 is 15 amino acids long. The CDR3: CASLPWEGSNYEQYF. The CDR3 region has the DNA TGTGCCAGCTTGCCCTGGGAAGGGTCGAACTACGAGCAGTACTTC.

The J gene is TRBJ2-7, the V gene TRBV19; possible D gene TRBD1, 6 bases. Germline CDR1 LNHDA, CDR2 SQIVND (reference sequence). The CDR3 loop spans 13 amino acids. V was shortened by 5 bases and J by 6 bases, with 14 bases between the two germline ends. The CDR3 is CASSPRGTGEQYF. CDR3 in DNA: TGTGCCAGTAGTCCCAGGGGAACTGGCGAGCAGTACTTC.

The CDR3: CASSITQGGYGYTF. Here the CDR3 DNA reads TGTGCCAGTAGTATAACACAGGGAGGCTATGGCTACACCTTC. This chain connects TRBV19 to TRBJ1-2, with a possible D match to TRBD1 (6 bases). The V end was cut by 2 bases, the J end by 4 bases, with 11 bases between. This CDR3 has 14 residues. Germline lookup yields CDR1 LNHDA and CDR2 SQIVND (reference sequence).

The chain couples TRBV7-2 to TRBJ2-1; D ambiguous. The V end lost 5 bases, the J end lost 5 bases, and 10 bases lay between the germline ends. CDR3 length: 13 residues. Germline-derived CDR1 and CDR2 are SGHTA and FQGNSA. Written as DNA, the CDR3 is TGTGCCAGCAGCCATATCTTAGACAATGAGCAGTTCTTC. Its protein is CASSHILDNEQFF.

The CDR3 DNA reads TGTGCCAGCAGCTTGACAGGGGGCTCACCCCTCCACTTT. This gives the protein CASSLTGGSPLHF. The genes are TRBV6-5 and TRBJ1-6; 10 bases match TRBD1. CDR1 and CDR2 (germline): MNHEY, SVGAGI. The CDR3 totals 13 residues. J lost 10 bases, V lost 6 bases, and 3 bases had no gene match.

This clone appeared a few times. The rearrangement links TRBV28 to TRBJ2-1; D unclear. The V end lost 6 bases, the J end lost 7 bases, and 10 bases lay between the germline ends. Germline CDR1 MDHEN, CDR2 SYDVKM. The CDR3 sequence is 12 residues long. The CDR3 region has the DNA TGTGCCAGCAGACTAACGGAGAATGAGCAGTTCTTC. Residues: CASRLTENEQFF. Combining the CDR3 with reference TRBV28 and TRBJ2-1 gives the whole variable domain DVKVTQSSRYLVKRTGEKVFLECVQDMDHENMFWYRQDPGLGLRLIYFSYDVKMKEKGDIPEGYSVSREKKERFSLILESASTNQTSMYLCASRLTENEQFFGPGTRLTVL.

This clone was recorded a few times. The rearrangement uses TRBV7-6 and TRBJ2-7, with TRBD1 matching 8 bases. V trimming: 5 bases; J trimming: 3 bases; junction bases outside the gene matches: 3. The CDR3 loop spans 13 amino acids. Germline CDR1 reads SGHVS; CDR2 reads FNYEAQ. DNA of the CDR3: TGTGCCAGCAGCCCCGACAGGGGCTACGAGCAGTACTTC. Encoded protein: CASSPDRGYEQYF. The variable domain in full, completed from reference TRBV7-6 and TRBJ2-7, reads GAGVSQSPRYKVTKRGQDVALRCDPISGHVSLYWYRQALGQGPEFLTYFNYEAQQDKSGLPNDRFSAERPEGSISTLTIQRTEQRDSAMYRCASSPDRGYEQYFGPGTRLTVT.

The chain employs TRBV7-3 and TRBJ2-5; D is ambiguous. The germline V gene encodes CDR1 SGHTA and CDR2 FQGTGA. The germline V and J ends were trimmed by 2 bases and 2 bases, with 12 bases remaining between them. This CDR3 has 15 amino acids. The CDR3 nucleotides read TGTGCCAGCAGCTTAGAGCCAGGCCGACAAGAGACCCAGTACTTC. Amino acid sequence: CASSLEPGRQETQYF.

This clone has just a few counts. The V and J genes are TRBV30 and TRBJ1-1; no firm D call. From germline, CDR1 is GTSNPN and CDR2 SVGIG (reference sequence). V shed 2 bases and J shed 0 bases, with 4 bases lying between them. This CDR3 has 12 residues. The CDR3 DNA follows: TGTGCCTGGAGTCTAGTGAACACTGAAGCTTTCTTT. Encoded protein: CAWSLVNTEAFF.

The chain combines TRBV5-6 with TRBJ1-1; D unclear. CDR1 SGHDT and CDR2 YYEEEE come from the germline V gene. CDR3 length: 13 residues. V lost 2 bases to trimming and J lost 4 bases, with 9 bases between them. The CDR3 here is CASSFLGLTEAFF. In nucleotides, the CDR3 is TGTGCCAGCAGCTTCTTAGGGCTCACTGAAGCTTTCTTT.

The gene calls are TRBV7-2 and TRBJ1-5; the D gene is possibly TRBD1 (5 bases). This CDR3 contains 14 residues. Trimming shortened V by 0 bases and J by 4 bases, and 7 bases separated the two germline ends. Germline CDR1 is SGHTA and CDR2 is FQGNSA. The CDR3 bases are TGTGCCAGCAGCTTAGCCGGGACTAATCAGCCCCAGCATTTT. It yields the protein CASSLAGTNQPQHF.

The gene calls are TRBV18 and TRBJ2-5; TRBD1 is a possible D gene (5 bases). Germline CDR1 KGHSH, CDR2 LQKENI. There are 17 residues in the CDR3. Trimming left V 1 base short and J 0 bases short, with 15 bases between. The DNA of the CDR3 is TGTGCCAGCTCACCACGGGCAGGGCAAACCTACCAAGAGACCCAGTACTTC. Translation: CASSPRAGQTYQETQYF.

The chain couples TRBV29-1 to TRBJ1-2; D possibly corresponds to TRBD1 (5 bases). Per germline, CDR1 SQVTM and CDR2 ANQGSEA. V was shortened by 2 bases and J by 3 bases, with 13 bases between the two germline ends. CDR3 length: 14 amino acids. The CDR3, as DNA: TGCAGCGTTGAAAAGAACGAGGGACACTATGGCTACACCTTC. As protein: CSVEKNEGHYGYTF.

The count of this clone is one. J is TRBJ1-4 and V is TRBV5-1; no reliable D call. The V end lost 5 bases, the J end lost 8 bases, and 22 bases lay between the germline ends. The CDR3 extends over 16 amino acids. In germline, CDR1 is SGHRS, CDR2 YFSETQ. This CDR3 reads CASREVGGQRGEKLFF. The CDR3 nucleotides are TGCGCCAGCAGGGAAGTGGGCGGCCAACGCGGGGAAAAACTGTTTTTT.

The chain has TRBV11-2 and TRBJ2-7, with D perhaps TRBD1 or TRBD2 (7 bases each). This CDR3 contains 16 residues. Trimming shortened V by 5 bases and J by 1 base, and 18 bases separated the two germline ends. Germline V lookup: CDR1 SGHAT, CDR2 FQNNGV. CDR3 bases: TGTGCCAGCAGCCCAGGGGGGGGGCGCGCATCCTACGAGCAGTACTTC. This translates into CASSPGGGRASYEQYF.

CDR3 loop: CTSSLRPGQMDEQYF. The DNA for the CDR3 is TGCACCAGCAGCCTCCGCCCGGGACAAATGGACGAGCAGTACTTC. The rearrangement links TRBV1 to TRBJ2-7; the D call TRBD1 from the table was never checked on the DNA. TRBV1 constitutes a pseudogene. There are 15 residues in the CDR3.

On this clone: A single base is all that separates this from a far larger clone, so a read error is likely. V gene TRBV15 combines with J gene TRBJ2-7; the D is unclear. This CDR3 is 12 amino acids long. The germline gives CDR1 LNHNV, CDR2 YYDKDF (reference sequence). The CDR3, as DNA: TGTGCCGCCAGCAGAGATGAGGACGAGCAGTACTTC. It yields the protein CAASRDEDEQYF.

The V gene is TRBV7-9, the J gene TRBJ2-5; D gene unclear. The CDR3 totals 11 residues. V gave up 3 bases and J gave up 5 bases, with 4 bases separating them. Germline values: CDR1 SEHNR, CDR2 FQNEAQ (reference sequence). The CDR3 DNA reads TGTGCCAGCAGCTTTTTCGAGACCCAGTACTTC. It is translated as CASSFFETQYF.

The V and J genes are TRBV27 and TRBJ2-7; 7 nucleotides align to TRBD1. In germline, CDR1 is MNHEY, CDR2 SMNVEV (reference sequence). Trimming took 4 bases from V and 2 from J; bases not matched to a gene: 2. The CDR3 sequence is 13 residues long. The CDR3 loop is CASSWGTAYEQYF. The DNA of the CDR3 is TGTGCCAGCAGTTGGGGGACAGCCTACGAGCAGTACTTC.

CDR3 residues: CASSLARAPRGELFF. CDR3 coding DNA: TGTGCCAGTAGTTTGGCCCGGGCCCCCCGCGGGGAGCTGTTTTTT. The rearrangement joins TRBV19 to TRBJ2-2, with D uncertain. Deletions cut 5 bases from V and 7 bases from J, with 17 bases between. This CDR3 has 15 amino acids. Germline CDR1 reads LNHDA; CDR2 reads SQIVND (reference sequence).

On this clone: An end of the junction differs from the germline gene, which may be a read error. The same CDR3 also results from other DNA sequences found in this sample. The rearrangement joins TRBV30 to TRBJ2-3; TRBD2 might be the D (5 bases). The CDR3 is made up of 11 amino acids. The germline V gene has CDR1 GTSNPN and CDR2 SVGIG (reference sequence). The DNA of the CDR3 is TGCGCCTGGAAACCCGAGGGTACGCAGTATTTT. Translation gives CAWKPEGTQYF.